Each of the 11 T cell receptor beta chains below was sequenced from the same sample in a study of blood T cell repertoires in COVID-19 (dated by TCRdb to the early 2020s). The library was generated by the immunoSEQ multiplex PCR assay. The immuneACCESS repertoire file appears here via TCRdb, limited to in-frame rearrangements. These files lack a portion of the clones; in checked studies, under half of the deficit traces to unresolved V genes, and the cause of the others is not known. This sample lists 100,000 or so clones; nearly 90% were detected once. Around 6% of the sample goes to the ten largest clones. The sample consisted of peripheral blood. The receptors were gathered from a woman between 55 and 75 years old with acute or convalescent COVID-19.

The CDR3 here is CASSIGSGNYGYTF. The CDR3 nucleotides read TGTGCCAGTAGTATAGGATCAGGGAACTATGGCTACACCTTC. The V and J genes are TRBV19 and TRBJ1-2, with a possible D match to TRBD1 (5 bases). CDR1 and CDR2 (germline): LNHDA, SQIVND (reference sequence). V was clipped by 1 base and J by 2 bases, with 8 bases between them. CDR3 length: 14 residues.

The rearrangement links TRBV28 to TRBJ2-2; TRBD2 agrees at 8 bases. Germline lookup yields CDR1 MDHEN and CDR2 SYDVKM. The CDR3 sequence is 15 residues long. V shed 8 bases and J 4 bases; nucleotides not matched to a gene: 9. The CDR3 loop is CASASAAGGTGELFF. The DNA for the CDR3 is TGTGCCAGCGCCTCAGCGGCGGGAGGCACCGGGGAGCTGTTTTTT.

This chain uses TRBV28 with TRBJ1-1; TRBD1 matches at 9 bases. CDR1 is MDHEN, CDR2 SYDVKM, per germline. J was trimmed by 3 bases and V by 6 bases; bases with no gene match: 8. This CDR3 is 15 amino acids long. CDR3 nucleotides: TGTGCCAGCAGCTCCGCGGGACAGGGACACACTGAAGCTTTCTTT. Translating it yields CASSSAGQGHTEAFF. Using reference TRBV28 and TRBJ1-1 for the parts outside the CDR3, the full variable domain is DVKVTQSSRYLVKRTGEKVFLECVQDMDHENMFWYRQDPGLGLRLIYFSYDVKMKEKGDIPEGYSVSREKKERFSLILESASTNQTSMYLCASSSAGQGHTEAFFGQGTRLTVV.

V usage is TRBV19 and J usage is TRBJ2-5, with 11 bases that match TRBD2. V lost 6 bases and J lost 5; bases outside the gene matches: 11. Looked up from germline, CDR1 is LNHDA and CDR2 is SQIVND (reference sequence). There are 16 residues in the CDR3. The CDR3 DNA reads as TGTGCCAGTAGACCCTTAGCGGGAGGGCCAGGGGAGACCCAGTACTTC. Its translation: CASRPLAGGPGETQYF.

This clone was seen only a few times. J is TRBJ2-7 and V is TRBV7-2, with 11 bases that match TRBD2. V lost 0 bases, J lost 4 bases, and 14 bases stayed unmatched. The V gene's germline CDR1 is SGHTA and CDR2 FQGNSA. The CDR3 length is 19 residues. CDR3 in amino acids: CASSLASTISGRAGYEQYV. CDR3 sequence (DNA): TGTGCCAGCAGCTTAGCGTCCACCATTAGCGGGAGGGCCGGGTACGAGCAGTACGTC.

The chain links TRBV27 to TRBJ2-3; unclear D gene. CDR3 length: 13 amino acids. Germline CDR1 and CDR2: MNHEY and SMNVEV (reference sequence). Trimming removed 4 bases at V and 2 bases at J, with 7 bases between. CDR3 in DNA: TGTGCCAGCAGTTCCGTAAACACAGATACGCAGTATTTT. It yields the protein CASSSVNTDTQYF.

V and J are TRBV27 and TRBJ2-3, with TRBD2 matching 9 bases. The V gene's germline CDR1 is MNHEY and CDR2 SMNVEV (reference sequence). The ends lost 3 bases at V and 5 bases at J; junction bases unmatched: 6. The CDR3 totals 15 residues. CDR3 loop: CASSFMASGEDTQYF. CDR3 DNA sequence: TGTGCCAGCAGTTTTATGGCTAGCGGGGAAGATACGCAGTATTTT.

This rearrangement joins TRBV5-6 to TRBJ2-1; 7 bases match TRBD1. The CDR3 covers 12 residues. The J segment lost 15 bases and the V segment lost 2 bases, leaving 8 bases of the junction unmatched. Germline values: CDR1 SGHDT, CDR2 YYEEEE. CDR3 nucleotides: TGTGCCAGCAGCTTCTCCGGGACAGCCTTGTTCTTC. Translated: CASSFSGTALFF. Based on the CDR3 plus reference TRBV5-6 and TRBJ2-1, the full variable domain is DAGVTQSPTHLIKTRGQQVTLRCSPKSGHDTVSWYQQALGQGPQFIFQYYEEEERQRGNFPDRFSGHQFPNYSSELNVNALLLGDSALYLCASSFSGTALFFGPGTRLTVL.

The gene calls are TRBV6-5 and TRBJ1-4; D is ambiguous. The CDR3 spans 13 residues. V dropped 7 bases and J dropped 5 bases, with 11 bases sitting between them. Germline CDR1 reads MNHEY; CDR2 reads SVGAGI. CDR3 residues: CASTEGGNEKLFF. The CDR3 DNA is TGTGCCAGCACCGAGGGAGGAAATGAAAAACTGTTTTTT.

The chain combines TRBV15 with TRBJ2-3; 7 bases are a match to TRBD2. The J segment lost 4 bases and the V segment lost 1 base, leaving 5 bases of the junction unmatched. The CDR3 spans 15 residues. The germline CDR1 and CDR2 sequences are LNHNV and YYDKDF (reference sequence). CDR3 loop: CATSRGLAGADTQYF. CDR3 in DNA: TGTGCCACCAGCAGAGGACTAGCCGGGGCAGATACGCAGTATTTT.

V usage is TRBV27 and J usage is TRBJ2-7; 11 bases agree with TRBD2. V gave up 0 bases and J gave up 3 bases; unmatched junction bases: 1. The CDR3 is 15 amino acids. Germline lookup yields CDR1 MNHEY and CDR2 SMNVEV (reference sequence). The CDR3 sequence: CASSLSLAGVYEQYF. CDR3 DNA sequence: TGTGCCAGCAGTTTATCACTAGCGGGAGTCTACGAGCAGTACTTC.